This TCR beta chain was found in a study of early T cells in non-severe SARS-CoV-2 infection. Overall study: Bulk RNA isolated from unsorted whole blood underwent sequencing; chains were not paired.

Trimming removed 4 bases from V and 7 bases from J, with 14 bases in between. The CDR3 contains 13 residues. The germline V gene has CDR1 SGHDT and CDR2 YYEEEE. The TCR library protocol attached unique molecular identifiers to the individual cDNA molecules. TCRdb independently ran MiXCR on the 5' RACE reads; one entry per CDR3 protein. The table has around 100,000 distinct CDR3 sequences, 16% seen once; the top ten hold roughly 1.3%. Overall study findings and caveats: VDJdb-based annotation leaned toward anti-spike CD8 responses and missed private and CD4 specificities.

A remark on this clonotype: Its antigen is still unknown.

Sequenced material: whole blood. The chain couples TRBV5-6 to TRBJ1-1; D uncertain. This receptor was taken from an adult who was a healthcare worker with PCR-confirmed SARS-CoV-2 infection or an uninfected control (not recorded which). CDR3 nucleotides: TGTGCCAGCAGCCACGGGCTAGGGTATGAAGCTTTCTTT. Translation gives CASSHGLGYEAFF.